Presented here are 7 T cell receptor beta chains from one specimen sequenced in a study of cytomegalovirus exposure and HLA in healthy donors. The PCR was carried out with 60 Vbeta primers and 13 Jbeta primers. The protocol was immunoSEQ multiplex PCR, while the TCRdb copy is restricted to in-frame clones and leaves out a portion. The sample holds about 160,000 clones, over 80% seen once. What was sequenced was PBMCs. The receptors were sampled from a woman in her forties or fifties in good health and CMV-seropositive.

The V gene is TRBV19, the J gene TRBJ1-1, with D tentatively TRBD1 (5 bases). Germline V gives CDR1 LNHDA, CDR2 SQIVND (reference sequence). V dropped 5 bases and J dropped 3 bases, with 16 bases sitting between them. This CDR3 is 15 amino acids long. CDR3 sequence reads: CASSEGQGGDTEAFF. CDR3 DNA: TGTGCCAGTAGTGAAGGTCAGGGAGGGGACACTGAAGCTTTCTTT.

V usage is TRBV6-5 and J usage is TRBJ1-4; a weak D match, TRBD1 (6 bases). Germline CDR1 is MNHEY and CDR2 is SVGAGI. The CDR3 extends over 13 amino acids. V was shortened by 5 bases and J by 8 bases, with 12 bases between the two germline ends. The CDR3 DNA reads as TGTGCCAGCAGTGAAGTTAGGGGGGAAAAACTGTTTTTT. Translating it yields CASSEVRGEKLFF.

The chain employs TRBV2 and TRBJ1-6; TRBD1 aligns across 7 bases. CDR1 is SNHLY and CDR2 is FYNNEI in the germline V gene. CDR3 size: 15 residues. Unmatched junction bases numbered 5, after V lost 2 bases and J lost 7 bases. The CDR3 region has the DNA TGTGCCAGCAGTGAACTTCTACAGGGGAATTCACCCCTCCACTTT. Its translation is CASSELLQGNSPLHF.

This chain joins TRBV7-3 and TRBJ2-3, with TRBD2 identical over 8 bases. The length of the CDR3 is 18 residues. With 5 bases clipped from V and 6 bases from J, the junction kept 19 bases outside the gene matches. Looked up from germline, CDR1 is SGHTA and CDR2 is FQGTGA. Here the CDR3 reads CASSPSGGQGGRVDTQYF. For the CDR3, the DNA is TGTGCCAGCAGCCCCTCGGGAGGGCAGGGTGGTCGGGTTGATACGCAGTATTTT. The full variable domain, completed using reference TRBV7-3 and TRBJ2-3, is GAGVSQTPSNKVTEKGKYVELRCDPISGHTALYWYRQSLGQGPEFLIYFQGTGAADDSGLPNDRFFAVRPEGSVSTLKIQRTERGDSAVYLCASSPSGGQGGRVDTQYFGPGTRLTVL.

This clone was recorded a few times. CDR3 nucleotide sequence: TGTGCCAGCAGCCCGACAAAATTACTAGCGGGACCCACAGATACGCAGTATTTT. Its protein product is CASSPTKLLAGPTDTQYF. The chain combines TRBV11-2 with TRBJ2-3; 10 bases agree with TRBD2. With 5 bases clipped from V and 2 bases from J, the junction kept 13 bases outside the gene matches. Germline CDR1 SGHAT, CDR2 FQNNGV. This CDR3 has 18 amino acids. The variable domain in full, completed from reference TRBV11-2 and TRBJ2-3, reads EAGVAQSPRYKIIEKRQSVAFWCNPISGHATLYWYQQILGQGPKLLIQFQNNGVVDDSQLPKDRFSAERLKGVDSTLKIQPAKLEDSAVYLCASSPTKLLAGPTDTQYFGPGTRLTVL.

The genes are TRBV21-1 and TRBJ2-7; whether TRBD2, the table's D call, matches the DNA was not checked. TRBV21-1 is a known pseudogene. CDR3 length: 18 amino acids. CDR3 nucleotides: TGTGCCAGCAGTTCCTTAACTTTCTGGCGGGACTGTATCTACGAGCAGTACTTC. This codes for CASSSLTFWRDCIYEQYF.

This clone has a handful of counts. The chain joins TRBV2 to TRBJ1-2; D is perhaps TRBD1 (5 bases). Trimming removed 7 bases from V and 3 bases from J, with 9 bases in between. The germline V gene encodes CDR1 SNHLY and CDR2 FYNNEI. There are 12 residues in the CDR3. CDR3 region: CASKRDYYGYTF. The CDR3 DNA reads as TGTGCCAGCAAGAGGGACTACTATGGCTACACCTTC.